The 3 T cell receptor beta chains listed next were all sequenced from one sample in a study of beta chain features in type 1 diabetes. General study points: Type 1 diabetes patients had moderately but significantly shorter TCRB CDR3s in all four CD4+ subsets.

These receptors' targets are unknown. Expressed TCRB transcripts were sequenced because the isolated RNA had all been reverse transcribed beforehand. Data came from immunoSEQ multiplex PCR; TCRdb stores just in-frame clones and leaves some out. The table lists 300,000 to 350,000 clones, roughly 14% of them singletons. Input material: naive CD4+ T cells from blood. These receptor sequences come from a woman in her late teens or twenties with type 1 diabetes.

This chain links TRBV5-1 with TRBJ2-1; weak D call: TRBD1 (5 bases). Trimming shortened V by 4 bases and J by 0 bases, and 14 bases separated the two germline ends. Germline-derived CDR1 and CDR2 are SGHRS and YFSETQ. This CDR3 contains 16 residues. CDR3 coding DNA: TGCGCCAGCAGCCAAAAACAGGCGAGCTCCTACAATGAGCAGTTCTTC. Translated, it gives CASSQKQASSYNEQFF.

This sequence joins TRBV15 and TRBJ2-1, with 11 bases that match TRBD2. Losses at the gene ends were 0 bases for V and 8 bases for J; bases not matched to a gene: 12. Germline V gene sequence: CDR1 LNHNV, CDR2 YYDKDF (reference sequence). The CDR3 spans 18 residues. CDR3 sequence reads: CATSRDRGRTSGSHEQFF. The CDR3 DNA is TGTGCCACCAGCAGAGATCGCGGGCGAACTAGCGGGAGCCATGAGCAGTTCTTC.

This chain joins TRBV2 and TRBJ2-7, with 10 bases identical to TRBD1. Trimming removed 5 bases from V and 1 base from J; junction bases left unmatched: 5. This CDR3 comprises 15 residues. Germline V gene sequence: CDR1 SNHLY, CDR2 FYNNEI. The CDR3: CASSTDRGPSYEQYV. The CDR3 bases are TGTGCCAGCAGTACAGACAGGGGGCCATCCTACGAGCAGTACGTC.